This T cell receptor (beta chain) was sequenced for a study of CD8 T cells in Susac syndrome. Overall study context: Patients with Susac syndrome were therapy-naive, on corticosteroids, or on intravenous immunoglobulin alone at blood draw. The study's findings and limits: An acknowledgment was made by the study that its TCR sequencing and HLA analysis involved relatively few individuals.

Concerning this clonotype itself: Its target is unknown.

RNA, at roughly 0.45 to 1 ug, was reverse transcribed with random hexamers. The immunoSEQ assay covered 54 Vbeta and 13 Jbeta segments for CDR3. TCRdb fed the immunoSEQ multiplex PCR reads into MiXCR, producing one record per CDR3 protein. The table has approximately 190,000 distinct CDR3 sequences, 90% to 96% seen once. The sequence derives from a human donor with Susac syndrome. The sample taken for sequencing was CD4+ T cells from PBMCs.

The CDR3 nucleotides read TGTGCCAGCAGCTACCTACAGGTTCCAAGCTCTGGGGCCAACGTCCTGACTTTC. This gives the protein CASSYLQVPSSGANVLTF. The chain uses TRBV7-3 and TRBJ2-6; D is possibly TRBD1 (5 bases). V dropped 4 bases and J dropped 0 bases, with 16 bases sitting between them. The germline V gene has CDR1 SGHTA and CDR2 FQGTGA. CDR3 length: 18 amino acids. Full variable domain (rest looked up from reference TRBV7-3 and TRBJ2-6): GAGVSQTPSNKVTEKGKYVELRCDPISGHTALYWYRQSLGQGPEFLIYFQGTGAADDSGLPNDRFFAVRPEGSVSTLKIQRTERGDSAVYLCASSYLQVPSSGANVLTFGAGSRLTVL.